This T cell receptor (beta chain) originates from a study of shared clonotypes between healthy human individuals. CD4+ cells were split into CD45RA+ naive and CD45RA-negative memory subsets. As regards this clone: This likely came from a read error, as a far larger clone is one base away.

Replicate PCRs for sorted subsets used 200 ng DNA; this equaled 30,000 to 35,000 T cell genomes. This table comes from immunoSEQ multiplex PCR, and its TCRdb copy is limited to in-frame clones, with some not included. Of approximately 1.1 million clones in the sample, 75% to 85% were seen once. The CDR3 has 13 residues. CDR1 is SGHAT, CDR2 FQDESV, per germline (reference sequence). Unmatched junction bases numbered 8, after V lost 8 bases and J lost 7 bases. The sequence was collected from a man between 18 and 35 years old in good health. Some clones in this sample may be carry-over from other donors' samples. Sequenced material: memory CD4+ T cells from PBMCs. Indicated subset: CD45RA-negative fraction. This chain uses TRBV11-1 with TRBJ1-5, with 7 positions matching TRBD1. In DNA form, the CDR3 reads TGTGCCAGCCAGGGGGTGAACAAACAGCCCCAGCATTTT. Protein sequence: CASQGVNKQPQHF.